This passage covers 4 T cell receptor beta chains from one sample sequenced in a study of human T cells and chemical hapten exposure. Time point here: patch test 1, 2 weeks after DPC sensitization. Treatment described: therapeutic diphenylcyclopropenone sensitization with weekly scalp DPC. TCRdb analysed the RACE reads with MiXCR anew, one entry per CDR3 protein. The repertoire holds about 360,000 distinct CDR3 sequences, with about 7% as singletons. Sequenced material: whole blood, taken in connection with sensitization to the hapten diphenylcyclopropenone (DPC). Receptors originate from a woman aged 18-35 years with alopecia areata. Some clones in this sample may be carry-over from other donors' samples.

The chain employs TRBV5-1 and TRBJ2-3; 11 bases are shared with TRBD2. The CDR3 contains 16 residues. CDR1 SGHRS and CDR2 YFSETQ come from the germline V gene. J was trimmed by 4 bases and V by 4 bases; bases with no gene match: 8. In DNA, the CDR3 is TGCGCCAGCAGCCGCCGTCTAGCGGGGGGCCCAGATACGCAGTATTTT. Encoded protein: CASSRRLAGGPDTQYF.

This clonotype was counted many times. The chain combines TRBV25-1 with TRBJ1-2; 9 bases match TRBD1. The CDR3 consists of 17 residues. The V and J ends lost 4 bases and 3 bases, in that order; junction bases with no gene match: 12. Germline CDR1 reads MGHDK; CDR2 reads SYGVNS. CDR3 in amino acids: CASSGSWSGQGDYGYTF. CDR3 DNA: TGTGCCAGCAGTGGCAGCTGGTCGGGACAGGGAGACTATGGCTACACCTTC.

The table lists this clonotype with a few counts. The chain combines TRBV11-2 with TRBJ2-2; 8 bases fit TRBD2. There are 20 residues in the CDR3. Germline trimming cut 5 bases from V and 0 bases from J; bases unmatched to any gene: 17. Germline V gives CDR1 SGHAT, CDR2 FQNNGV. The CDR3 region is CASSGLGVSGETTNTGELFF. The CDR3 DNA reads as TGTGCCAGCAGCGGCCTAGGGGTTAGCGGGGAAACTACGAACACCGGGGAGCTGTTTTTT.

The V and J genes are TRBV6-2 or TRBV6-3 and TRBJ2-4; 8 bases align to TRBD1. This CDR3 is 15 amino acids long. Germline V CDR1 and CDR2: MNHEY, SVGEGT. The junction had 3 bases not matched to a gene; V was cut back by 2 bases and J by 3 bases. In DNA form, the CDR3 reads TGTGCCAGCAGTTACGGCGGGACAGGCAAAAACATTCAGTACTTC. Translated: CASSYGGTGKNIQYF.